The 30 T cell receptor beta chains below were found in one sample sequenced in a study of identical twins. A single record per CDR3 protein comes from TCRdb applying MiXCR to the 5' RACE reads. The table shows 510,000 or so distinct CDR3 sequences, with about 16% occurring only once. This sample also belongs to another study, concerning yellow fever vaccine responses in identical twins.

The sample taken for sequencing was CD4+ T cells sorted from blood. The receptors come from a woman aged 18-29 years in good health.

This clonotype was recorded a few times. The chain joins TRBV5-1 to TRBJ2-7; 10 bases are a match to TRBD1. The V gene end was trimmed by 3 bases and the J gene end by 0 bases; junction bases not matched to a gene: 3. The CDR3 runs to 15 residues. The germline V gene has CDR1 SGHRS and CDR2 YFSETQ. CDR3: CASSWGQGNSYEQYF. In DNA, the CDR3 is TGCGCCAGCAGCTGGGGACAGGGGAACTCCTACGAGCAGTACTTC.

This clonotype appeared once. The chain links TRBV20-1 to TRBJ2-1, with D tentatively TRBD1 (6 bases). The CDR3 is 14 residues long. V was trimmed by 5 bases and J by 3 bases, leaving 14 bases between them. The germline V gene has CDR1 DFQATT and CDR2 SNEGSKA (reference sequence). DNA of the CDR3: TGCAGTGCTGGCCGGGACACCATCTACAATGAGCAGTTCTTC. Translation gives CSAGRDTIYNEQFF.

The genes are TRBV19 and TRBJ2-4, with D tentatively TRBD2 (5 bases). CDR3 length: 15 residues. Germline CDR1 and CDR2: LNHDA and SQIVND (reference sequence). The V and J ends lost 3 bases and 0 bases respectively, with 9 bases between them. The CDR3 region has the DNA TGTGCCAGTAGTATCCCGGGAATAGCCAAAAACATTCAGTACTTC. Residues: CASSIPGIAKNIQYF.

The chain couples TRBV2 to TRBJ1-5; D is ambiguous. Germline CDR1 and CDR2: SNHLY and FYNNEI. Trimming removed 5 bases at V and 10 bases at J, with 12 bases between. The CDR3 runs to 12 residues. The CDR3 loop is CASSRTPGPQHF. DNA of the CDR3: TGTGCCAGCAGTAGGACTCCCGGCCCCCAGCATTTT.

The rearrangement joins TRBV28 to TRBJ2-1, with 11 positions matching TRBD2. With 2 bases clipped from V and 13 bases from J, the junction kept 7 bases outside the gene matches. Looked up from germline, CDR1 is MDHEN and CDR2 is SYDVKM. CDR3 size: 14 residues. The CDR3 spells CASSLKASGGTQFF. Written as DNA, the CDR3 is TGTGCCAGCAGTTTAAAAGCTAGCGGGGGGACACAGTTCTTC. Full variable domain (rest looked up from reference TRBV28 and TRBJ2-1): DVKVTQSSRYLVKRTGEKVFLECVQDMDHENMFWYRQDPGLGLRLIYFSYDVKMKEKGDIPEGYSVSREKKERFSLILESASTNQTSMYLCASSLKASGGTQFFGPGTRLTVL.

V is TRBV25-1 and J is TRBJ2-1, with 16 positions matching TRBD2. Germline V gene lookup returns CDR1 MGHDK and CDR2 SYGVNS. J was trimmed by 15 bases and V by 3 bases; bases with no gene match: 8. CDR3 length: 15 residues. In DNA, the CDR3 is TGTGCCAGCAGTGACGGGACTAGCGGGAGGGTGGGGCTGTTCTTC. It codes for CASSDGTSGRVGLFF.

The rearrangement links TRBV6-1 to TRBJ2-1; 13 positions agree with TRBD2. The CDR3 length is 15 residues. V dropped 6 bases and J dropped 8; count of bases not matched to a gene: 7. Germline lookup yields CDR1 MNHNS and CDR2 SASEGT. CDR3 amino acids: CASRPRTSGSDEQFF. The CDR3, as DNA: TGTGCCAGCAGACCACGGACTAGCGGGAGTGATGAGCAGTTCTTC.

The chain couples TRBV12-3 or TRBV12-4 to TRBJ2-1; 9 nucleotides match TRBD2. V was pared by 5 bases and J by 8 bases, with 25 bases of the junction left unmatched. This CDR3 contains 20 residues. The CDR3 loop is CASSPLVSGALAGTLYEQFF. The DNA for the CDR3 is TGTGCCAGCAGTCCCCTTGTGTCAGGGGCGCTAGCGGGAACGTTATATGAGCAGTTCTTC.

This clonotype showed up just a few times. This chain links TRBV15 with TRBJ2-3, with TRBD1 matching 7 bases. J was trimmed by 7 bases and V by 2 bases; bases with no gene match: 12. The CDR3 consists of 16 residues. Germline values: CDR1 LNHNV, CDR2 YYDKDF (reference sequence). CDR3 protein: CATSRPETGVGNTQYF. The CDR3 nucleotides are TGTGCCACCAGCAGACCAGAAACAGGGGTAGGCAATACGCAGTATTTT. The full variable domain, its missing parts supplied by reference TRBV15 and TRBJ2-3, is DAMVIQNPRYQVTQFGKPVTLSCSQTLNHNVMYWYQQKSSQAPKLLFHYYDKDFNNEADTPDNFQSRRPNTSFCFLDIRSPGLGDTAMYLCATSRPETGVGNTQYFGPGTRLTVL.

The rearrangement joins TRBV24-1 to TRBJ1-2, with 8 bases identical to TRBD1. The length of the CDR3 is 15 residues. Trimming at V came to 4 bases and at J to 3 bases, leaving 6 bases not matched to a gene. Germline CDR1 and CDR2: KGHDR and SFDVKD. For the CDR3, the DNA is TGTGCCACCAGTGAGGCCGACAGGGGCGACTATGGCTACACCTTC. Translated, it gives CATSEADRGDYGYTF.

This chain connects TRBV7-8 to TRBJ2-3; the D gene is possibly TRBD2 (5 bases). The CDR3 length is 14 residues. Between the trimmed V and J ends, which lost 5 bases and 2 bases, there was a span of 11 bases. Germline-derived CDR1 and CDR2 are SGHVS and FQNEAQ. In DNA, the CDR3 is TGTGCCAGCAGCACCGGACTCTTCACAGATACGCAGTATTTT. This encodes CASSTGLFTDTQYF.

CDR3 sequence (DNA): TGTGCCAGCAGTTTGTGGCAGGGGAAGGGCAATGAGCAGTTCTTC. Translation gives CASSLWQGKGNEQFF. This chain links TRBV28 with TRBJ2-1; maybe TRBD1 (6 bases). The germline gives CDR1 MDHEN, CDR2 SYDVKM. The CDR3 is 15 residues long. V shed 3 bases and J shed 6 bases, with 15 bases lying between them.

This clonotype was detected many times. The chain couples TRBV3-1 to TRBJ1-1; 7 bases match TRBD1. This CDR3 comprises 15 residues. J gave up 1 base and V 3 bases, and 5 bases lay outside the gene matches. Germline assignment: CDR1 LGHDT and CDR2 YNNKEL (reference sequence). CDR3 bases: TGTGCCAGCAGCCACGGAGACAGGGCGAACACTGAAGCTTTCTTT. Translating gives CASSHGDRANTEAFF.

This clonotype came up a few times. The V gene is TRBV3-1, the J gene TRBJ2-7; D unclear. CDR3 length: 15 residues. Deletions cut 3 bases from V and 2 bases from J, with 14 bases between. Germline assignment: CDR1 LGHDT and CDR2 YNNKEL (reference sequence). For the CDR3, the DNA is TGTGCCAGCAGCCAGCAACCCGTAGCAACCTACGAGCAGTACTTC. Translated, it gives CASSQQPVATYEQYF.

The DNA for the CDR3 is TGTGCCAGCAGCTCCACCCCGAGAAGCGACACTGAAGCTTTCTTT. Translating gives CASSSTPRSDTEAFF. This chain uses TRBV5-5 with TRBJ1-1; D is unclear. The germline V and J ends were trimmed by 3 bases and 3 bases, with 15 bases remaining between them. CDR1 is SGHKS, CDR2 YYEKEE, per germline (reference sequence). This CDR3 is 15 amino acids long.

The chain links TRBV28 to TRBJ2-2; the D gene is possibly TRBD1 (5 bases). The CDR3 is 14 residues long. Germline V CDR1 and CDR2: MDHEN, SYDVKM. V lost 10 bases and J 4 bases, leaving 16 bases between the germline ends. Written as DNA, the CDR3 is TGTGCCACCGTCGACAGCCCTGGCACCGGGGAGCTGTTTTTT. This sequence encodes CATVDSPGTGELFF.

The table lists this clonotype with a count of one. The chain employs TRBV12-3 or TRBV12-4 and TRBJ2-1; D is possibly TRBD2 (6 bases). V was shortened by 5 bases and J by 10 bases, with 21 bases between the two germline ends. The CDR3 is 15 residues long. CDR3: CASSTVRGKTDEQFF. CDR3 sequence (DNA): TGTGCCAGCAGTACAGTACGCGGGAAGACGGACGAGCAGTTCTTC.

This clonotype was seen a few times. The V call is TRBV20-1, the J call TRBJ1-2; TRBD1 matches 8 bases. Germline V CDR1 and CDR2: DFQATT, SNEGSKA (reference sequence). The length of the CDR3 is 12 residues. The J segment lost 4 bases and the V segment lost 6 bases, leaving 4 bases of the junction unmatched. CDR3 in DNA: TGCAGTGCACAGACAGGGGTCTATGGCTACACCTTC. This gives the protein CSAQTGVYGYTF.

Only a few counts were recorded for this clonotype. This rearrangement joins TRBV6-1 to TRBJ2-3; D not resolved. CDR1 is MNHNS and CDR2 is SASEGT in the germline V gene. Between the trimmed V and J ends, which lost 4 bases and 4 bases, there was a span of 3 bases. The CDR3 has 11 amino acids. The CDR3 protein is CASSVSDTQYF. Written as DNA, the CDR3 is TGTGCCAGCAGTGTGTCAGATACGCAGTATTTT.

A few counts support this clonotype. The rearrangement links TRBV11-2 to TRBJ2-1; 11 bases line up with TRBD2. Germline CDR1 and CDR2: SGHAT and FQNNGV. The ends lost 9 bases at V and 0 bases at J; junction bases unmatched: 10. There are 17 residues in the CDR3. For the CDR3, the DNA is TGTGCCAGTAGGACTAGCGGGCTGGCGAGCTCCTACAATGAGCAGTTCTTC. It specifies CASRTSGLASSYNEQFF.

This clonotype occurred once. Given the absence of the conserved phenylalanine or tryptophan at the CDR3 end, a read error is likely. This chain uses TRBV7-3 with TRBJ2-1, with 8 bases that match TRBD2. V dropped 4 bases and J dropped 7; count of bases not matched to a gene: 12. There are 16 residues in the CDR3. Germline CDR1 is SGHTA and CDR2 is FQGTGA. The CDR3 DNA follows: TGTGCCAGCAGCTCCCCGGGCGTAGCGGGATTTAATGAGCAGTTCTCC. The encoded protein is CASSSPGVAGFNEQFS.

The chain is built from TRBV12-5 and TRBJ1-1; tentatively, D is TRBD1 (6 bases). Germline V gene sequence: CDR1 LGHNT, CDR2 FRNRAP. This CDR3 spans 19 amino acids. Deletions cut 4 bases from V and 8 bases from J, with 32 bases between. The CDR3 reads CASGSNPKDSNNPPSEAFF. The CDR3 DNA reads as TGTGCTAGTGGTTCGAACCCAAAGGACAGCAATAACCCCCCTTCGGAAGCTTTCTTT.

The rearrangement uses TRBV7-8 and TRBJ2-2; 8 bases are a match to TRBD1. The V gene end was trimmed by 6 bases and the J gene end by 1 base; junction bases not matched to a gene: 1. This CDR3 region has 14 residues. Germline CDR1 and CDR2: SGHVS and FQNEAQ. The CDR3 sequence: CASRGQVNTGELFF. The CDR3 DNA sequence: TGTGCCAGCAGGGGACAGGTGAACACCGGGGAGCTGTTTTTT. The whole variable domain, filled in from reference TRBV7-8 and TRBJ2-2, reads GAGVSQSPRYKVAKRGQDVALRCDPISGHVSLFWYQQALGQGPEFLTYFQNEAQLDKSGLPSDRFFAERPEGSVSTLKIQRTQQEDSAVYLCASRGQVNTGELFFGEGSRLTVL.

The V gene is TRBV12-3 or TRBV12-4, the J gene TRBJ2-5; D not certain. The CDR3 has 14 residues. Trimming removed 6 bases at V and 4 bases at J, with 15 bases between. CDR3 loop: CASRTNRAPETQYF. CDR3 bases: TGTGCCAGCAGAACAAACCGGGCCCCAGAGACCCAGTACTTC.

This clonotype was counted only a few times. The chain links TRBV13 to TRBJ2-5, with 11 positions matching TRBD2. In germline, CDR1 is PRHDT, CDR2 FYEKMQ (reference sequence). This CDR3 has 15 amino acids. The J segment lost 1 base and the V segment lost 5 bases, leaving 3 bases of the junction unmatched. In DNA form, the CDR3 reads TGTGCCAGCAGCATCGGACTAGCGGGCCAAGAGACCCAGTACTTC. It encodes CASSIGLAGQETQYF.

This clonotype was counted a few times. The CDR3 is CASRGQFNEQFF. The CDR3 nucleotides are TGTGCCAGCAGGGGACAGTTCAATGAGCAGTTCTTC. V gene TRBV12-3 or TRBV12-4 combines with J gene TRBJ2-1; 7 positions match TRBD1. The CDR3 consists of 12 residues. The V segment lost 6 bases and the J segment 6 bases; nucleotides outside the gene matches: 2.

This chain joins TRBV28 and TRBJ2-3; 8 nucleotides align to TRBD2. This CDR3 region has 15 residues. Germline CDR1 reads MDHEN; CDR2 reads SYDVKM. V lost 6 bases, J lost 4 bases, and 9 bases stayed unmatched. The chain's CDR3 is CASSRGDSGADTQYF. The CDR3 DNA is TGTGCCAGCAGCCGCGGGGATAGCGGGGCAGATACGCAGTATTTT.

There are a few counts of this clonotype. This chain links TRBV9 with TRBJ1-6; D might be TRBD1 (5 bases). From germline, CDR1 is SGDLS and CDR2 YYNGEE. The V end was cut by 0 bases, the J end by 7 bases, with 8 bases between. The CDR3 covers 14 residues. The CDR3: CASSVGPGNSPLHF. CDR3 in DNA: TGTGCCAGCAGCGTAGGTCCAGGGAATTCACCCCTCCACTTT.

This clonotype was seen only a few times. This rearrangement joins TRBV27 to TRBJ1-6; D is undetermined. The CDR3 covers 14 residues. V was clipped by 2 bases and J by 10 bases, with 12 bases between them. In germline, CDR1 is MNHEY, CDR2 SMNVEV (reference sequence). In DNA form, the CDR3 reads TGTGCCAGCAGTTTAAGAGTCTTTAACTCACCCCTCCACTTT. Translated, it gives CASSLRVFNSPLHF.

The chain has TRBV5-1 and TRBJ2-1, with 8 bases matching TRBD2. The CDR3 loop spans 14 amino acids. J gave up 5 bases and V 0 bases, and 1 base lay outside the gene matches. Germline V gives CDR1 SGHRS, CDR2 YFSETQ. The CDR3 DNA reads TGCGCCAGCAGCTTGGCACTAGCGGACAATGAGCAGTTCTTC. This sequence encodes CASSLALADNEQFF.